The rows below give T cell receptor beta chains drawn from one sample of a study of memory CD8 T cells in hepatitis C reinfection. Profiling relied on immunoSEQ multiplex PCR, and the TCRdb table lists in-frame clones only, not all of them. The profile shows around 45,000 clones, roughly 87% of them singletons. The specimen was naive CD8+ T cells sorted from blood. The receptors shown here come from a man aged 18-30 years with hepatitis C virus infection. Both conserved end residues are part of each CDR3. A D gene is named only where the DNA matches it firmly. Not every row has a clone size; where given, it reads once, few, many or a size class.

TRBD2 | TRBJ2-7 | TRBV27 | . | CASSLSFSGSYEQYF | TGTGCCAGCAGTTTATCTTTTAGCGGGAGCTACGAGCAGTACTTC
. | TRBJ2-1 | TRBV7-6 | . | CASSLVEHYNEQFF | TGTGCCAGCAGCTTGGTCGAACACTACAATGAGCAGTTCTTC
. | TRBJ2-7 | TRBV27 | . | CASSLTGDYEQYF | TGTGCCAGCAGTCTGACAGGTGACTACGAGCAGTACTTC
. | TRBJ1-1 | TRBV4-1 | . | CASSPQGSTEAFF | TGCGCCAGCAGCCCGCAGGGTAGCACTGAAGCTTTCTTT
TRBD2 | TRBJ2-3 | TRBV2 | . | CASRPGTTLIQYF | TGTGCCAGCAGGCCCGGGACTACCCTCATCCAGTATTTT
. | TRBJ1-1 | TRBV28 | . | CASSLLGGALNTEAFF | TGTGCCAGCAGTTTGCTAGGGGGGGCCTTGAACACTGAAGCTTTCTTT
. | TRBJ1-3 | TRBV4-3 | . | CASSQARGSGNTIYF | TGCGCCAGCAGCCAAGCACGGGGCTCTGGAAACACCATATATTTT
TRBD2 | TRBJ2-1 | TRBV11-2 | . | CASSLHSSGFNEQFF | TGTGCCAGCAGCTTACATAGTAGCGGGTTCAATGAGCAGTTCTTC
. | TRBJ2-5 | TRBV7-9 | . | CASSLIEGGPGETQYF | TGTGCCAGCAGCTTAATTGAAGGGGGTCCGGGAGAGACCCAGTACTTC
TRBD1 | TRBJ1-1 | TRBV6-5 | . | CASSYYSTGGWQAFF | TGTGCCAGCAGTTACTATAGTACAGGGGGCTGGCAAGCTTTCTTT
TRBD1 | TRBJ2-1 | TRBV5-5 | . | CASRTMWTGVNNEQFF | TGTGCCAGCAGGACCATGTGGACAGGGGTGAACAATGAGCAGTTCTTC
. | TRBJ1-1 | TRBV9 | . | CASSVVSGAEAFF | TGTGCCAGCAGCGTAGTATCAGGGGCTGAAGCTTTCTTT
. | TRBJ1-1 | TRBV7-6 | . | CASSLGAVTEAFF | TGTGCCAGCAGCTTAGGGGCCGTAACTGAAGCTTTCTTT
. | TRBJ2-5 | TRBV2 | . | CASRPIDYQETQYF | TGTGCCAGCAGACCAATAGATTACCAAGAGACCCAGTACTTC
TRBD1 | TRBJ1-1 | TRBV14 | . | CASSGTGGESNTEAFF | TGTGCCAGCAGCGGGACAGGGGGCGAATCCAACACTGAAGCTTTCTTT
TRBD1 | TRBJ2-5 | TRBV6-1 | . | CASSETGTGAFQETQYF | TGTGCCAGCAGTGAAACCGGGACAGGGGCTTTCCAAGAGACCCAGTACTTC
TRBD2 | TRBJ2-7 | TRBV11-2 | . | CASSSLADSSYEQYF | TGTGCCAGCAGCTCCCTAGCGGATAGCTCCTACGAGCAGTACTTC
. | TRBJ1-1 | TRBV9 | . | CASSVGPMNTEAFF | TGTGCCAGCAGCGTTGGGCCAATGAACACTGAAGCTTTCTTT
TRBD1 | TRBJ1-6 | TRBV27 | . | CASRFTGGAGNSPLHF | TGTGCCAGCAGATTTACAGGGGGCGCGGGCAATTCACCCCTCCACTTT
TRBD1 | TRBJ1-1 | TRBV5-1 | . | CASSPGTGMNTEAFF | TGCGCCAGCAGCCCAGGGACAGGGATGAACACTGAAGCTTTCTTT
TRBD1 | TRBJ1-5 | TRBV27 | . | CASSSTGLSNQPQHF | TGTGCCAGCAGTTCGACAGGGTTGAGCAATCAGCCCCAGCATTTT
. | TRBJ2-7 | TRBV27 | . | CASSLDSRSYEQYF | TGTGCCAGCAGTTTGGACAGCCGATCCTACGAGCAGTACTTC
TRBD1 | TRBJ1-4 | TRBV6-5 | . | CASKGTGAFEKLFF | TGTGCCAGCAAAGGGACAGGGGCTTTTGAAAAACTGTTTTTT
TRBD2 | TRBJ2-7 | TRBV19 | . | CASSIGVAGYEQYF | TGTGCCAGTAGTATAGGCGTAGCGGGGTACGAGCAGTACTTC
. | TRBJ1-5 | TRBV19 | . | CASSTNLPGVGQPQHF | TGTGCCAGTAGTACCAACCTCCCCGGGGTCGGACAGCCCCAGCATTTT
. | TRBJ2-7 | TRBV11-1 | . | CASSLIGGVYYEQYF | TGTGCCAGCAGCTTAATAGGAGGGGTATACTACGAGCAGTACTTC
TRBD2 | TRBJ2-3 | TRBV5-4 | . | CASSSSSGAPDTQYF | TGTGCCAGCAGCTCTTCCAGCGGGGCCCCGGATACGCAGTATTTT
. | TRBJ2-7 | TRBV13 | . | CASSPGGPGNEQYF | TGTGCCAGCAGCCCCGGAGGGCCGGGTAACGAGCAGTACTTC
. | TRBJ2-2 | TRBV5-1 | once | CASSSPVGDTGELFF | TGCGCCAGCAGCTCCCCTGTAGGGGACACCGGGGAGCTGTTTTTT
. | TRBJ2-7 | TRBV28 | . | CATAFGSAYEQYF | TGTGCTACAGCTTTCGGTAGCGCCTACGAGCAGTACTTC
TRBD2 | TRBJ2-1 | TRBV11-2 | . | CASSLGLAGDNEQFF | TGTGCCAGCAGCTTGGGACTAGCGGGGGACAATGAGCAGTTCTTC
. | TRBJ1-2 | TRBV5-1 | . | CASSSTGIYGYTF | TGCGCCAGCAGCTCGACAGGTATCTATGGCTACACCTTC
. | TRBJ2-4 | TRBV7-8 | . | CASSLVGASWGNIQYF | TGTGCCAGCAGCTTAGTTGGGGCGTCTTGGGGAAACATTCAGTACTTC
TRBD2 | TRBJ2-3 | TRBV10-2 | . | CASSDLAGGLTDTQYF | TGCGCCAGCAGTGATCTAGCGGGAGGGCTCACAGATACGCAGTATTTT
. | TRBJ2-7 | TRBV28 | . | CASSFNHSPYEQYF | TGTGCCAGCAGTTTTAACCACTCACCCTACGAGCAGTACTTC
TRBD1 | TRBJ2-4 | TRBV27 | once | CASSSEGQGRNIQYF | TGTGCCAGCAGTTCAGAAGGACAGGGGCGCAACATTCAGTACTTC
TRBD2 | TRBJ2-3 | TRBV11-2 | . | CASSFSPSGDTDTQYF | TGTGCCAGCAGCTTCAGCCCTAGCGGAGACACAGATACGCAGTATTTT
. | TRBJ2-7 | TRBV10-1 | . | CASSAYPGTPSYEQYF | TGCGCCAGCAGTGCCTACCCCGGGACTCCTTCCTACGAGCAGTACTTC
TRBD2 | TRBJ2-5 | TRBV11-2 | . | CASSLGLARVLRLRETQYF | TGTGCCAGCAGCTTGGGACTAGCGAGGGTCCTTAGGCTCCGAGAGACCCAGTACTTC
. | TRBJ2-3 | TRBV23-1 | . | CASSLPEERTDTQYF | TGCGCCAGCAGTCTCCCCGAGGAACGCACAGATACGCAGTATTTT
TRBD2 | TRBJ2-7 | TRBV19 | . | CASSIGGTYEQYF | TGTGCCAGTAGTATCGGGGGGACCTACGAGCAGTACTTC